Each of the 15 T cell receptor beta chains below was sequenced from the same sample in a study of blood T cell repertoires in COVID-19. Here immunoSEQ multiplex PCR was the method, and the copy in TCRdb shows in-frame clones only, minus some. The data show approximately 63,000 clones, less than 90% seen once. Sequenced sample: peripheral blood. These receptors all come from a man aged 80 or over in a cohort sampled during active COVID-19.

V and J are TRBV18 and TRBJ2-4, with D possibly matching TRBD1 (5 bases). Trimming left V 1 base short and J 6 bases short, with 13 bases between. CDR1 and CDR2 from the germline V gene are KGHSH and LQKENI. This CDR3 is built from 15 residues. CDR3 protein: CASSPQQGPGNIQYF. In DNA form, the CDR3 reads TGTGCCAGCTCACCACAGCAGGGTCCGGGAAACATTCAGTACTTC.

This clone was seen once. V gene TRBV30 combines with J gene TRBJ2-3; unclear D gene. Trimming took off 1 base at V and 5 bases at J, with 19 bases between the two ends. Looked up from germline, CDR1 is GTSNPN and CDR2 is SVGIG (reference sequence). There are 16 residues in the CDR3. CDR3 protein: CAWSGISGPPGDTQYF. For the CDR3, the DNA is TGTGCCTGGAGTGGGATTTCTGGTCCCCCGGGAGATACGCAGTATTTT.

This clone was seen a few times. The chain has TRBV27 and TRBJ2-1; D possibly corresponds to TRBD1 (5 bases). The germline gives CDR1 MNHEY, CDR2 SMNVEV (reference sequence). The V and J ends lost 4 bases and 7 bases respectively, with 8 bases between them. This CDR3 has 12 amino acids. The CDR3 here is CASSSQGNEQFF. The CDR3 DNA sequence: TGTGCCAGCAGTTCTCAGGGTAATGAGCAGTTCTTC.

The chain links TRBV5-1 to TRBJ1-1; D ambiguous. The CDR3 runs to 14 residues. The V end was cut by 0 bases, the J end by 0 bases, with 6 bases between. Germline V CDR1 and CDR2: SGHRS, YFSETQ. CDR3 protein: CASSLEQVNTEAFF. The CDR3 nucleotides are TGCGCCAGCAGCTTGGAGCAAGTGAACACTGAAGCTTTCTTT.

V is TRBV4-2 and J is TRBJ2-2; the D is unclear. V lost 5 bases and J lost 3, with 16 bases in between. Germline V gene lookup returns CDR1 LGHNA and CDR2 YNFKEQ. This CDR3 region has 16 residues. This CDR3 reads CASSTELGLYTGELFF. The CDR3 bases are TGTGCCAGCAGCACGGAGCTGGGTTTGTACACCGGGGAGCTGTTTTTT.

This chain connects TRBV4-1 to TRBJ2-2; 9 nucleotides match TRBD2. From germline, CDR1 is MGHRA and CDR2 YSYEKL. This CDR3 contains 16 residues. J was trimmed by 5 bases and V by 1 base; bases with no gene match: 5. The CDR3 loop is CASSQVGGRGTGELFF. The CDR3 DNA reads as TGCGCCAGCAGCCAAGTCGGCGGGAGGGGTACCGGGGAGCTGTTTTTT.

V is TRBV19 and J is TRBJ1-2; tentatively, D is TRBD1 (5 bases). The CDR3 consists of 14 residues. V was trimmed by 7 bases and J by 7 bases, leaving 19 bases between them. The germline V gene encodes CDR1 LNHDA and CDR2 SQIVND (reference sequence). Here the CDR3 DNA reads TGTGCCAGTACCCCGGGGGGTAGGGCGATTGGCTACACCTTC. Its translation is CASTPGGRAIGYTF.

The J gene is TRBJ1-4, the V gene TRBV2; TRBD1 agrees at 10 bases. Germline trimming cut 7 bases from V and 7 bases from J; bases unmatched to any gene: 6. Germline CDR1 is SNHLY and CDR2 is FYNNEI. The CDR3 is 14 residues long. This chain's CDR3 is CASKTRDRGEKLFF. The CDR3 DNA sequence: TGTGCCAGCAAAACCCGGGACAGGGGTGAAAAACTGTTTTTT.

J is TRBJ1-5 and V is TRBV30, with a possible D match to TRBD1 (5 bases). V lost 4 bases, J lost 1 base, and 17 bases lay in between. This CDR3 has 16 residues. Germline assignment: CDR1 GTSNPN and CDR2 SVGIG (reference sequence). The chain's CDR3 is CAWIRDQGASNQPQHF. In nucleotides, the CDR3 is TGTGCCTGGATCCGAGACCAGGGCGCGAGCAATCAGCCCCAGCATTTT. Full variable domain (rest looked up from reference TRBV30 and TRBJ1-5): SQTIHQWPATLVQPVGSPLSLECTVEGTSNPNLYWYRQAAGRGLQLLFYSVGIGQISSEVPQNLSASRPQDRQFILSSKKLLLSDSGFYLCAWIRDQGASNQPQHFGDGTRLSIL.

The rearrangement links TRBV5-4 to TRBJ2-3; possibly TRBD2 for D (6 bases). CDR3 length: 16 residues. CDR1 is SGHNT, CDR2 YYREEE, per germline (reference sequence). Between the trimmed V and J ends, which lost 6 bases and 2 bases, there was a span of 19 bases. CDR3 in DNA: TGTGCCAGCACACCTCGCGGTAGCGGCAACACAGATACGCAGTATTTT. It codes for CASTPRGSGNTDTQYF.

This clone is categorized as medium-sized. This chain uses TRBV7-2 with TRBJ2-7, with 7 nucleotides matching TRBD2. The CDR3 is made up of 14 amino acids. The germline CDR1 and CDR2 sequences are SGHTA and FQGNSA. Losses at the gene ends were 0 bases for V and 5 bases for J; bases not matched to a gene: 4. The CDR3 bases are TGTGCCAGCAGCTTAGCGGGGAGCGGGGACGAGCAGTACTTC. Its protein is CASSLAGSGDEQYF.

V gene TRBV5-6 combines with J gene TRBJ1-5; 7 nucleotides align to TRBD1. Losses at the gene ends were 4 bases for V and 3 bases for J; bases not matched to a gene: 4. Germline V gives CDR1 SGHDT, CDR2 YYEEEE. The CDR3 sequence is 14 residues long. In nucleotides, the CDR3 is TGTGCCAGCAGCGCGGGGACAGTCAATCAGCCCCAGCATTTT. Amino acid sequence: CASSAGTVNQPQHF.

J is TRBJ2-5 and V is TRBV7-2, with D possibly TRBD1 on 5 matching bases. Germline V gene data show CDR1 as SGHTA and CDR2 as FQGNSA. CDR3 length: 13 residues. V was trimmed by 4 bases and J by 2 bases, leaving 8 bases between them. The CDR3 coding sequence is TGTGCCAGCAGCTCCAGGGTACAAGAGACCCAGTACTTC. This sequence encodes CASSSRVQETQYF.

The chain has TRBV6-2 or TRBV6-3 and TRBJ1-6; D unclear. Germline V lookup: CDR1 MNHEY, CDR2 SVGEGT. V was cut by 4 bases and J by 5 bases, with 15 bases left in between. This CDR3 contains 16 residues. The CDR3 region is CASSLSPSVNNSPLHF. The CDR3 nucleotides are TGTGCCAGCAGTTTATCTCCGTCGGTAAATAATTCACCCCTCCACTTT.

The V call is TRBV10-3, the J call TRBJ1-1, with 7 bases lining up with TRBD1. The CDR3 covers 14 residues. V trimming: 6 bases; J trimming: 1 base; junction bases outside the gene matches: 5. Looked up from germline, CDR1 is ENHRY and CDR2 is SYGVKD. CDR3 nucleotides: TGTGCCATCAGCCGACAGGGTTGGAACACTGAAGCTTTCTTT. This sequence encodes CAISRQGWNTEAFF.